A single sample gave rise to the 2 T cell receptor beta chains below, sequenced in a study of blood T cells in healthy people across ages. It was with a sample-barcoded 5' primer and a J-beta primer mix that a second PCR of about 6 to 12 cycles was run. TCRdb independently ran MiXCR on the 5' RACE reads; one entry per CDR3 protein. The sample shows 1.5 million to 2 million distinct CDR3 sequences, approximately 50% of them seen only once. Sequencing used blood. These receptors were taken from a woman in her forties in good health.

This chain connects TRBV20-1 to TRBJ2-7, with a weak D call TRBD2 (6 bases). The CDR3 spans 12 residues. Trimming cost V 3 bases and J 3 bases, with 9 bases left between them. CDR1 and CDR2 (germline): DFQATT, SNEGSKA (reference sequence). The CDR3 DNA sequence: TGCAGTGCTAGGGACTACGGCTACGAGCAGTACTTC. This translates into CSARDYGYEQYF.

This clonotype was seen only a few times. CDR3: CSAPTGPYEQYF. CDR3 nucleotide sequence: TGCAGTGCTCCCACGGGACCCTACGAGCAGTACTTC. V and J are TRBV20-1 and TRBJ2-7; D is possibly TRBD1 or TRBD2 (5 bases each). V lost 5 bases and J 2 bases, leaving 10 bases between the germline ends. From germline, CDR1 is DFQATT and CDR2 SNEGSKA (reference sequence). The CDR3 covers 12 residues.